This TCR beta chain derives from a study of blood T cell repertoires in COVID-19. TCRdb's table, derived via immunoSEQ multiplex PCR, lists solely in-frame clones and lacks some. The repertoire holds under 150,000 clones, with around nine tenths as singletons. The sequence was obtained from a woman in her seventies who had recovered from COVID-19. The sample comprised peripheral blood.

For the CDR3, the DNA is TGTGCCAGCAGCTATCGGAATGAGCAGTTCTTC. Encoded protein: CASSYRNEQFF. V gene TRBV11-1 combines with J gene TRBJ2-1; D is ambiguous. Germline lookup yields CDR1 SGHAT and CDR2 FQDESV (reference sequence). The CDR3 is 11 amino acids. V gave up 4 bases and J gave up 7 bases, with 5 bases separating them.